These 16 T cell receptor beta chains were all obtained from the same sample, sequenced in a study of blood T cell repertoires in COVID-19. The method was immunoSEQ multiplex PCR; TCRdb's version includes in-frame clones alone and lacks a portion of them. The sample contains roughly 250,000 clones, about 80% of which appear only once. The sample consisted of peripheral blood. These receptors were taken from a person aged 70 to 85 with COVID-19, enrolled during active disease.

V usage is TRBV10-3 and J usage is TRBJ2-7, with 10 bases aligning to TRBD2. CDR3 size: 13 residues. Germline loops: CDR1 ENHRY, CDR2 SYGVKD. V gave up 3 bases and J gave up 5 bases; unmatched junction bases: 1. CDR3: CAISDGTSDEQYF. The CDR3 DNA is TGTGCCATCAGTGACGGGACTAGCGACGAGCAGTACTTC.

The rearrangement joins TRBV5-1 to TRBJ1-2; 8 nucleotides align to TRBD1. The CDR3 contains 13 residues. V was clipped by 0 bases and J by 8 bases; unmatched bases: 3. Germline CDR1 SGHRS, CDR2 YFSETQ. CDR3 sequence (DNA): TGCGCCAGCAGCTTGGGACAGGGGATCGGCTACACCTTC. This translates into CASSLGQGIGYTF.

This clone was observed a handful of times. The rearrangement uses TRBV6-5 and TRBJ2-7; weak D call: TRBD2 (7 bases). This CDR3 spans 15 amino acids. The V end was cut by 4 bases, the J end by 4 bases, with 17 bases between. The germline gives CDR1 MNHEY, CDR2 SVGAGI. CDR3 region: CASSFSEQGGYEQYF. CDR3 coding DNA: TGTGCCAGCAGTTTTAGTGAACAGGGAGGGTACGAGCAGTACTTC.

This rearrangement joins TRBV19 to TRBJ1-2; 8 bases map to TRBD1. Germline trimming cut 3 bases from V and 1 base from J; bases unmatched to any gene: 10. CDR3 length: 17 amino acids. Looked up from germline, CDR1 is LNHDA and CDR2 is SQIVND (reference sequence). CDR3 nucleotides: TGTGCCAGTAGTATCTCGACAGGGGAAAGGGGTAACTATGGCTACACCTTC. Translated: CASSISTGERGNYGYTF. Based on the CDR3 plus reference TRBV19 and TRBJ1-2, the full variable domain is DGGITQSPKYLFRKEGQNVTLSCEQNLNHDAMYWYRQDPGQGLRLIYYSQIVNDFQKGDIAEGYSVSREKKESFPLTVTSAQKNPTAFYLCASSISTGERGNYGYTFGSGTRLTVV.

This clone appeared a few times. The chain combines TRBV6-5 with TRBJ2-7, with 7 bases aligning to TRBD1. V shed 5 bases, J shed 6 bases, and the junction held 10 bases outside the gene matches. Per the germline V gene, CDR1 is MNHEY and CDR2 is SVGAGI. The CDR3 sequence is 14 residues long. CDR3: CASSRRDSLSEQYF. CDR3 nucleotide sequence: TGTGCCAGCAGTCGCCGGGACAGCCTCTCCGAGCAGTACTTC.

The chain carries TRBV6-2 or TRBV6-3 and TRBJ1-1; the D is unclear. Germline V gene sequence: CDR1 MNHEY, CDR2 SVGEGT. The CDR3 is 14 residues long. Trimming took off 5 bases at V and 5 bases at J, with 15 bases between the two ends. CDR3 protein: CASSRSREATEAFF. CDR3 DNA sequence: TGTGCCAGCAGTCGAAGCCGGGAAGCGACTGAAGCTTTCTTT.

About this clone: The same CDR3 can be traced to other DNA sequences in this sample. V usage is TRBV7-9 and J usage is TRBJ2-5; weak D call: TRBD1 (8 bases). The CDR3 consists of 15 residues. V was cut by 2 bases and J by 3 bases, with 13 bases left in between. Germline V gives CDR1 SEHNR, CDR2 FQNEAQ (reference sequence). The CDR3 nucleotides read TGTGCCAGCAGCTTACGACAGGGGAGGGAAGAGACCCAGTACTTC. It is translated as CASSLRQGREETQYF.

The chain carries TRBV28 and TRBJ1-5; D is ambiguous. The V gene lost 10 bases and the J gene lost 7 bases, with 14 bases spanning the gap. CDR1 is MDHEN, CDR2 SYDVKM, per germline. This CDR3 has 12 amino acids. The CDR3: CATRLPGQPQHF. The CDR3 region has the DNA TGTGCCACCAGGCTCCCGGGACAGCCCCAGCATTTT.

The chain links TRBV5-1 to TRBJ1-1, with D possibly matching TRBD1 (5 bases). The CDR3 runs to 13 residues. Germline CDR1 and CDR2: SGHRS and YFSETQ. V gave up 7 bases and J gave up 4 bases, with 14 bases separating them. The CDR3 protein is CASWGGATTEAFF. DNA of the CDR3: TGCGCCAGCTGGGGGGGTGCCACCACTGAAGCTTTCTTT. Based on the CDR3 plus reference TRBV5-1 and TRBJ1-1, the full variable domain is KAGVTQTPRYLIKTRGQQVTLSCSPISGHRSVSWYQQTPGQGLQFLFEYFSETQRNKGNFPGRFSGRQFSNSRSEMNVSTLELGDSALYLCASWGGATTEAFFGQGTRLTVV.

This chain connects TRBV6-4 to TRBJ2-2, with 13 positions matching TRBD2. Germline lookup yields CDR1 MRHNA and CDR2 SNTAGT. The CDR3 totals 16 residues. V was clipped by 6 bases and J by 3 bases; unmatched bases: 4. The CDR3 reads CASRTSGRRDTGELFF. The CDR3 DNA sequence: TGTGCCAGCAGGACTAGCGGGAGGCGCGACACCGGGGAGCTGTTTTTT.

This CDR3 reads CASSKIRTGPGNTIYF. The CDR3 DNA reads TGCGCCAGCAGCAAGATCCGGACAGGGCCAGGAAACACCATATATTTT. The rearrangement joins TRBV4-1 to TRBJ1-3, with TRBD1 matching over 8 bases. The CDR3 length is 16 residues. The V gene end was trimmed by 5 bases and the J gene end by 4 bases; junction bases not matched to a gene: 10. Germline assignment: CDR1 MGHRA and CDR2 YSYEKL.

CDR3 amino acids: CASSSGTSGRYYNEQFF. CDR3 nucleotides: TGTGCCAGCAGTTCCGGGACTAGCGGGAGGTACTACAATGAGCAGTTCTTC. The chain carries TRBV27 and TRBJ2-1, with 15 bases that match TRBD2. The germline CDR1 and CDR2 sequences are MNHEY and SMNVEV (reference sequence). The CDR3 consists of 17 residues. Trimming cost V 4 bases and J 3 bases; bases outside gene matches: 4.

The chain recombines TRBV6-2 or TRBV6-3 with TRBJ2-3; 13 bases align to TRBD2. Germline V CDR1 and CDR2: MNHEY, SVGEGT. Losses at the gene ends were 4 bases for V and 4 bases for J; bases not matched to a gene: 11. This CDR3 contains 18 residues. CDR3 nucleotides: TGTGCCAGCAGTTCGTGGACTAGCGGGAGAATTAGTTCAGATACGCAGTATTTT. As protein: CASSSWTSGRISSDTQYF.

The V and J genes are TRBV7-2 and TRBJ2-7; weak D call: TRBD2 (7 bases). The CDR3 covers 18 residues. Germline V gene sequence: CDR1 SGHTA, CDR2 FQGNSA. Between the trimmed V and J ends, which lost 0 bases and 2 bases, there was a span of 20 bases. In DNA, the CDR3 is TGTGCCAGCAGCTTAGCGCTCCCCACCAGCGGGACAACCTACGAGCAGTACTTC. Translating it yields CASSLALPTSGTTYEQYF.

The gene calls are TRBV5-1 and TRBJ1-2; 8 nucleotides agree with TRBD1. The CDR3 consists of 12 residues. J gave up 13 bases and V 4 bases, and 9 bases lay outside the gene matches. Per the germline V gene, CDR1 is SGHRS and CDR2 is YFSETQ. The CDR3, as DNA: TGCGCCAGCAGCGCTGGGGGGACAGGTGGCACCTTC. This translates into CASSAGGTGGTF.

This clone has only a few counts. The V gene is TRBV5-6, the J gene TRBJ2-7, with D tentatively TRBD1 (5 bases). Germline lookup yields CDR1 SGHDT and CDR2 YYEEEE. V was trimmed by 0 bases and J by 1 base, leaving 11 bases between them. This CDR3 has 15 amino acids. CDR3 DNA: TGTGCCAGCAGCTTGGAGGCCAGGGATTCCTACGAGCAGTACTTC. Protein sequence: CASSLEARDSYEQYF.